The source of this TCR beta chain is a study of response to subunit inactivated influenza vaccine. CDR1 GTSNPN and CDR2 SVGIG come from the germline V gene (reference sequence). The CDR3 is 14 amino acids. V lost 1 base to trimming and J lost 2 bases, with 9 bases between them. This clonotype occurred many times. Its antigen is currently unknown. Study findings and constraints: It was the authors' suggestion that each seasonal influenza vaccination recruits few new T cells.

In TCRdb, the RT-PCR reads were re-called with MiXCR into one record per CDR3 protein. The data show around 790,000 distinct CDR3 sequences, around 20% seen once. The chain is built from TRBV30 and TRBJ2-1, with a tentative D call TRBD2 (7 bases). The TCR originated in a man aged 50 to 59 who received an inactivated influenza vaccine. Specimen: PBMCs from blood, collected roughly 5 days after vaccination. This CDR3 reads CAWSGGGPYNEQFF. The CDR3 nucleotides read TGTGCCTGGAGTGGGGGGGGCCCCTACAATGAGCAGTTCTTC.